This TCR beta chain came from a study of shared clonotypes between healthy human individuals. Overall study context: Contributing individuals were a couple of females and a few males aged 18 to 49.

The assay used deep level. Bulk PBMC genomic DNA spanned ten immunoSEQ deep plates. TCRdb's table, derived via immunoSEQ multiplex PCR, lists solely in-frame clones and lacks some. The sample has some 530,000 clones, approximately 80% seen once. Study-wide findings and caveats: In having few donors, the study represented limited genetic and exposure-history diversity.

To note about this clone: No antigen is known for it.

V was cut by 5 bases and J by 10 bases, with 17 bases left in between. CDR3 length equals 13 residues. Germline CDR1 is SGHTA and CDR2 is FQGNSA. This sequence originates from a woman in her thirties or forties in good health. Some clones in this sample may be carry-over from other donors' samples. The chain employs TRBV7-2 and TRBJ2-5; tentatively, D is TRBD1 (5 bases). Sequencing was carried out using PBMCs. The CDR3 nucleotides are TGTGCCAGCAGCCCCGTGGGGCGCTGGATCCAGTACTTC. Encoded protein: CASSPVGRWIQYF.